Listed below are T cell receptor beta chains from one sample, sequenced in a study of blood T cells in healthy people across ages. TCRdb fed the 5' RACE reads into MiXCR, producing one record per CDR3 protein. The sample lists 710,000 or so distinct CDR3 sequences, about 20% occurring once. The specimen was blood. All receptors come from a man in his 70s in good health. The CDR3 runs from the conserved cysteine through the conserved F or W. The order of the fields is J gene, D gene, clone size, V gene, CDR3 DNA, CDR3 protein. D genes are given only for firm matches. Clone sizes are given selectively: once, few, many, or a class where the clone is expanded.

TRBJ1-4,NA,NA,TRBV5-1,TGCGCCAGCAGCGACTTCCAGGGAGGATCGTCTAATGAAAAACTGTTTTTT,CASSDFQGGSSNEKLFF
TRBJ1-1,TRBD1,many,TRBV18,TGTGCCAGCTCACCACCGCCCGGACAGGGGGCTGAAGCTTTCTTT,CASSPPPGQGAEAFF
TRBJ1-6,NA,few,TRBV14,TGTGCCAGCAGCTCGGGCCCGGGGTCACCCCTCCACTTT,CASSSGPGSPLHF
TRBJ2-1,NA,NA,TRBV2,TGTGCCAGCAGTGAGAGTGTAGCGAGGAATGAGCAGTTCTTC,CASSESVARNEQFF
TRBJ1-3,NA,NA,TRBV5-1,TGCGCCAGCAGCTCGGGCCTTCAGCGATCCGGAAACACCATATATTTT,CASSSGLQRSGNTIYF
TRBJ1-1,NA,few,TRBV12-3/TRBV12-4,TGTGCCAGCAGTGCCGGACACTGGAACACTGAAGCTTTCTTT,CASSAGHWNTEAFF
TRBJ2-3,NA,NA,TRBV5-1,TGCGCCAGCAGCTTAAACAATGATAGACGGACAGATACGCAGTATTTT,CASSLNNDRRTDTQYF
TRBJ1-2,TRBD1,NA,TRBV6-5,TGTGCCAGCAGTTACTCAGGGGGCGTATATGGCTACACCTTC,CASSYSGGVYGYTF
TRBJ2-1,NA,NA,TRBV18,TGTGCCAGCTCCCCGGCGCAGGGAAATGAGCAGTTCTTC,CASSPAQGNEQFF
TRBJ2-1,NA,few,TRBV5-1,TGCGCCAGCAGCCCCGGACTACTTGCCTCTAACTCCTACAATGAGCAGTTCTTC,CASSPGLLASNSYNEQFF
TRBJ2-5,NA,few,TRBV19,TGTGCCAGTAGGGATGATATCCGGAGCCCCCAGTACTTC,CASRDDIRSPQYF
TRBJ2-3,TRBD2,few,TRBV2,TGTGCCGTAGCGGGGGGCACAGATACGCAGTATTTT,CAVAGGTDTQYF
TRBJ2-5,NA,many,TRBV29-1,TGCAGCGTTAAAGAAGAGACCCAGTACTTC,CSVKEETQYF
TRBJ2-2,NA,NA,TRBV7-2,TGTGCCAGCAGCCCCCCTGGCCTCAACACCGGGGAGCTGTTTTTT,CASSPPGLNTGELFF
TRBJ2-5,NA,many,TRBV24-1,TGTGCCACCATCTCGGGCCAGCGGCCTCAAGAGACCCAGTACTTC,CATISGQRPQETQYF
TRBJ2-3,NA,few,TRBV20-1,TGCAGTACGCTAACTAGCACAGATACGCAGTATTTT,CSTLTSTDTQYF
TRBJ1-4,TRBD1,many,TRBV6-6,TGTGCCAGCAGTAAGACAGGGGGCAAAGAAAAACTGTTTTTT,CASSKTGGKEKLFF
TRBJ1-3,NA,few,TRBV6-5,TGTGCCAGCAGTTACCGGGGGGAACTTGGAAACACCATATATTTT,CASSYRGELGNTIYF
TRBJ2-2,NA,few,TRBV6-5,TGTGCCAGCAGTTACGGCGGGGCCACCGGGGAGCTGTTTTTT,CASSYGGATGELFF
TRBJ2-1,NA,few,TRBV6-1,TGTGCCAGCAGTGAAGCGCACGGGTCCTACAATGAGCAGTTCTTC,CASSEAHGSYNEQFF
TRBJ1-4,NA,NA,TRBV5-1,TGCGCCAGCAGCTTGGGTCAGCGAACCACCGGGGGTGAAAAACTGTTTTTT,CASSLGQRTTGGEKLFF
TRBJ2-3,TRBD2,NA,TRBV3-1,TGTGCCAGCAGACCAGGGGCTAGCGGGGGCCCCCCGCAGTATTTT,CASRPGASGGPPQYF
TRBJ1-1,NA,NA,TRBV9,TGTGCCAGCAGCACGACAGGATACACTGAAGCTTTCTTT,CASSTTGYTEAFF
TRBJ1-4,NA,many,TRBV20-1,TGCAGTGCACCTCCTATCGCCTCAACTAATGAAAAACTGTTTTTT,CSAPPIASTNEKLFF
TRBJ1-2,NA,NA,TRBV7-9,TGTGCCAGCAGCTCCTACCAGGTTCTCTATGGCTACACCTTC,CASSSYQVLYGYTF
TRBJ1-3,NA,few,TRBV3-1,TGTGCCAGCAGCCAAGTCCGTGGGTCCGGAAACACCATATATTTT,CASSQVRGSGNTIYF
TRBJ2-3,TRBD2,few,TRBV12-3/TRBV12-4,TGTGCCAGCATTAGGACTAGCGGGAACACAGATACGCAGTATTTT,CASIRTSGNTDTQYF
TRBJ2-5,NA,NA,TRBV12-3/TRBV12-4,TGTGCCAGCAGTTTACTGGTGACACAAGAGACCCAGTACTTC,CASSLLVTQETQYF
TRBJ1-1,NA,NA,TRBV30,TGTGCCTGGAGGCGGACAGCCAACACTGAAGCTTTCTTT,CAWRRTANTEAFF
TRBJ2-7,NA,NA,TRBV11-3,TGTGCCAGCAGCACCTATAGCGGTGGCGAGCAGTACTTC,CASSTYSGGEQYF
TRBJ1-2,TRBD1,NA,TRBV9,TGTGCCAGCAGCCCCGAGACAGGGGTAGACTATGGCTACACCTTC,CASSPETGVDYGYTF
TRBJ2-5,NA,once,TRBV11-3,TGTGCCAGCAGCGATCGGACAGCGGTCCCTGAGGCCCAGTACTTC,CASSDRTAVPEAQYF
TRBJ1-2,NA,NA,TRBV20-1,TGCAGTGCTAGGCAACAGAGGGGTGGCTACACCTTC,CSARQQRGGYTF
TRBJ2-6,NA,NA,TRBV6-2/TRBV6-3,TGTGCCAGCAGTTACTCGGAGTCTGGGGCCAACGTCCTGACTTTC,CASSYSESGANVLTF
TRBJ2-7,TRBD2,NA,TRBV28,TGTGCCAGCAGTTCCTCAGGCGGGGGGACCTACGAGCAGTACTTC,CASSSSGGGTYEQYF
TRBJ2-7,NA,many,TRBV6-7,TGTGCCATTCGTAGGGACGAGCAGTACTTC,CAIRRDEQYF
TRBJ1-2,NA,NA,TRBV29-1,TGCAGCGTTCCCCTAACGGACTATGGCTACACCTTC,CSVPLTDYGYTF
TRBJ2-4,TRBD2,NA,TRBV5-6,TGTGCCAGCAGCTTGGAGGGCGGGAGGGCCTCTCCAAACATTCAGTACTTC,CASSLEGGRASPNIQYF
TRBJ1-5,NA,NA,TRBV28,TGTGCCAGCAGGGATCCCCTGAATCAGCCCCAGCATTTT,CASRDPLNQPQHF
TRBJ1-5,TRBD1,NA,TRBV10-3,TGTGCCATCAGTGAATCGGGACAGCCATATCAGCCCCAGCATTTT,CAISESGQPYQPQHF
TRBJ1-2,NA,NA,TRBV5-1,TGCGCCAGCAGCCGCCCTGAGGGAAACTATGGCTACACCTTC,CASSRPEGNYGYTF
TRBJ1-2,NA,many,TRBV18,TGTGCCAGCTCAGGGGACATAAGGGATGGCTACACCTTC,CASSGDIRDGYTF
TRBJ2-7,NA,NA,TRBV7-9,TGTGCCAGCAGCTTCCAGTCCTACGAGCAGTACTTC,CASSFQSYEQYF
TRBJ2-5,TRBD2,NA,TRBV3-1,TGTGCCAGCAGCCGCCAGGCTCTAGCGGGAGTAGAGACCCAGTACTTC,CASSRQALAGVETQYF
TRBJ2-1,TRBD2,NA,TRBV27,TGTGCCAGCAGTTCCCGACTAGCGGGGGGGAGTGAGCAGTTCTTC,CASSSRLAGGSEQFF
TRBJ2-7,TRBD2,few,TRBV10-3,TGTGCCATCAGTGGATCGAAGACTAGCGTAACCTACGAGCAGTACTTC,CAISGSKTSVTYEQYF
TRBJ2-1,TRBD2,NA,TRBV28,TGTGCCAGCAGTTTGGGGGGGACTAGAGGAAGCAATGAGCAGTTCTTC,CASSLGGTRGSNEQFF
TRBJ2-1,TRBD2,NA,TRBV7-9,TGTGCCAGCAGAGCCCCGGGACTAGTTGGCAATGAGCAGTTCTTC,CASRAPGLVGNEQFF
TRBJ1-2,TRBD1,NA,TRBV12-3/TRBV12-4,TGTGCCAGCAGTCCGACAGGGTTTAACTATGGCTACACCTTC,CASSPTGFNYGYTF
TRBJ1-6,NA,few,TRBV12-5,TGTGCTAGTGGTTTGGGGGACCCTTCACCCCTCCACTTT,CASGLGDPSPLHF
TRBJ2-1,TRBD2,NA,TRBV12-3/TRBV12-4,TGTGCCAGCAGTTTTAGTAGCGGGACCTACAATGAGCAGTTCTTC,CASSFSSGTYNEQFF
TRBJ1-3,NA,NA,TRBV12-3/TRBV12-4,TGTGCCAGCAGTTTAATCGGGAACTCTGGAAACACCATATATTTT,CASSLIGNSGNTIYF
TRBJ2-1,TRBD2,few,TRBV6-5,TGTGCCAGCAGTTCCCCCGGGACTAGGAACAATGAGCAGTTCTTC,CASSSPGTRNNEQFF